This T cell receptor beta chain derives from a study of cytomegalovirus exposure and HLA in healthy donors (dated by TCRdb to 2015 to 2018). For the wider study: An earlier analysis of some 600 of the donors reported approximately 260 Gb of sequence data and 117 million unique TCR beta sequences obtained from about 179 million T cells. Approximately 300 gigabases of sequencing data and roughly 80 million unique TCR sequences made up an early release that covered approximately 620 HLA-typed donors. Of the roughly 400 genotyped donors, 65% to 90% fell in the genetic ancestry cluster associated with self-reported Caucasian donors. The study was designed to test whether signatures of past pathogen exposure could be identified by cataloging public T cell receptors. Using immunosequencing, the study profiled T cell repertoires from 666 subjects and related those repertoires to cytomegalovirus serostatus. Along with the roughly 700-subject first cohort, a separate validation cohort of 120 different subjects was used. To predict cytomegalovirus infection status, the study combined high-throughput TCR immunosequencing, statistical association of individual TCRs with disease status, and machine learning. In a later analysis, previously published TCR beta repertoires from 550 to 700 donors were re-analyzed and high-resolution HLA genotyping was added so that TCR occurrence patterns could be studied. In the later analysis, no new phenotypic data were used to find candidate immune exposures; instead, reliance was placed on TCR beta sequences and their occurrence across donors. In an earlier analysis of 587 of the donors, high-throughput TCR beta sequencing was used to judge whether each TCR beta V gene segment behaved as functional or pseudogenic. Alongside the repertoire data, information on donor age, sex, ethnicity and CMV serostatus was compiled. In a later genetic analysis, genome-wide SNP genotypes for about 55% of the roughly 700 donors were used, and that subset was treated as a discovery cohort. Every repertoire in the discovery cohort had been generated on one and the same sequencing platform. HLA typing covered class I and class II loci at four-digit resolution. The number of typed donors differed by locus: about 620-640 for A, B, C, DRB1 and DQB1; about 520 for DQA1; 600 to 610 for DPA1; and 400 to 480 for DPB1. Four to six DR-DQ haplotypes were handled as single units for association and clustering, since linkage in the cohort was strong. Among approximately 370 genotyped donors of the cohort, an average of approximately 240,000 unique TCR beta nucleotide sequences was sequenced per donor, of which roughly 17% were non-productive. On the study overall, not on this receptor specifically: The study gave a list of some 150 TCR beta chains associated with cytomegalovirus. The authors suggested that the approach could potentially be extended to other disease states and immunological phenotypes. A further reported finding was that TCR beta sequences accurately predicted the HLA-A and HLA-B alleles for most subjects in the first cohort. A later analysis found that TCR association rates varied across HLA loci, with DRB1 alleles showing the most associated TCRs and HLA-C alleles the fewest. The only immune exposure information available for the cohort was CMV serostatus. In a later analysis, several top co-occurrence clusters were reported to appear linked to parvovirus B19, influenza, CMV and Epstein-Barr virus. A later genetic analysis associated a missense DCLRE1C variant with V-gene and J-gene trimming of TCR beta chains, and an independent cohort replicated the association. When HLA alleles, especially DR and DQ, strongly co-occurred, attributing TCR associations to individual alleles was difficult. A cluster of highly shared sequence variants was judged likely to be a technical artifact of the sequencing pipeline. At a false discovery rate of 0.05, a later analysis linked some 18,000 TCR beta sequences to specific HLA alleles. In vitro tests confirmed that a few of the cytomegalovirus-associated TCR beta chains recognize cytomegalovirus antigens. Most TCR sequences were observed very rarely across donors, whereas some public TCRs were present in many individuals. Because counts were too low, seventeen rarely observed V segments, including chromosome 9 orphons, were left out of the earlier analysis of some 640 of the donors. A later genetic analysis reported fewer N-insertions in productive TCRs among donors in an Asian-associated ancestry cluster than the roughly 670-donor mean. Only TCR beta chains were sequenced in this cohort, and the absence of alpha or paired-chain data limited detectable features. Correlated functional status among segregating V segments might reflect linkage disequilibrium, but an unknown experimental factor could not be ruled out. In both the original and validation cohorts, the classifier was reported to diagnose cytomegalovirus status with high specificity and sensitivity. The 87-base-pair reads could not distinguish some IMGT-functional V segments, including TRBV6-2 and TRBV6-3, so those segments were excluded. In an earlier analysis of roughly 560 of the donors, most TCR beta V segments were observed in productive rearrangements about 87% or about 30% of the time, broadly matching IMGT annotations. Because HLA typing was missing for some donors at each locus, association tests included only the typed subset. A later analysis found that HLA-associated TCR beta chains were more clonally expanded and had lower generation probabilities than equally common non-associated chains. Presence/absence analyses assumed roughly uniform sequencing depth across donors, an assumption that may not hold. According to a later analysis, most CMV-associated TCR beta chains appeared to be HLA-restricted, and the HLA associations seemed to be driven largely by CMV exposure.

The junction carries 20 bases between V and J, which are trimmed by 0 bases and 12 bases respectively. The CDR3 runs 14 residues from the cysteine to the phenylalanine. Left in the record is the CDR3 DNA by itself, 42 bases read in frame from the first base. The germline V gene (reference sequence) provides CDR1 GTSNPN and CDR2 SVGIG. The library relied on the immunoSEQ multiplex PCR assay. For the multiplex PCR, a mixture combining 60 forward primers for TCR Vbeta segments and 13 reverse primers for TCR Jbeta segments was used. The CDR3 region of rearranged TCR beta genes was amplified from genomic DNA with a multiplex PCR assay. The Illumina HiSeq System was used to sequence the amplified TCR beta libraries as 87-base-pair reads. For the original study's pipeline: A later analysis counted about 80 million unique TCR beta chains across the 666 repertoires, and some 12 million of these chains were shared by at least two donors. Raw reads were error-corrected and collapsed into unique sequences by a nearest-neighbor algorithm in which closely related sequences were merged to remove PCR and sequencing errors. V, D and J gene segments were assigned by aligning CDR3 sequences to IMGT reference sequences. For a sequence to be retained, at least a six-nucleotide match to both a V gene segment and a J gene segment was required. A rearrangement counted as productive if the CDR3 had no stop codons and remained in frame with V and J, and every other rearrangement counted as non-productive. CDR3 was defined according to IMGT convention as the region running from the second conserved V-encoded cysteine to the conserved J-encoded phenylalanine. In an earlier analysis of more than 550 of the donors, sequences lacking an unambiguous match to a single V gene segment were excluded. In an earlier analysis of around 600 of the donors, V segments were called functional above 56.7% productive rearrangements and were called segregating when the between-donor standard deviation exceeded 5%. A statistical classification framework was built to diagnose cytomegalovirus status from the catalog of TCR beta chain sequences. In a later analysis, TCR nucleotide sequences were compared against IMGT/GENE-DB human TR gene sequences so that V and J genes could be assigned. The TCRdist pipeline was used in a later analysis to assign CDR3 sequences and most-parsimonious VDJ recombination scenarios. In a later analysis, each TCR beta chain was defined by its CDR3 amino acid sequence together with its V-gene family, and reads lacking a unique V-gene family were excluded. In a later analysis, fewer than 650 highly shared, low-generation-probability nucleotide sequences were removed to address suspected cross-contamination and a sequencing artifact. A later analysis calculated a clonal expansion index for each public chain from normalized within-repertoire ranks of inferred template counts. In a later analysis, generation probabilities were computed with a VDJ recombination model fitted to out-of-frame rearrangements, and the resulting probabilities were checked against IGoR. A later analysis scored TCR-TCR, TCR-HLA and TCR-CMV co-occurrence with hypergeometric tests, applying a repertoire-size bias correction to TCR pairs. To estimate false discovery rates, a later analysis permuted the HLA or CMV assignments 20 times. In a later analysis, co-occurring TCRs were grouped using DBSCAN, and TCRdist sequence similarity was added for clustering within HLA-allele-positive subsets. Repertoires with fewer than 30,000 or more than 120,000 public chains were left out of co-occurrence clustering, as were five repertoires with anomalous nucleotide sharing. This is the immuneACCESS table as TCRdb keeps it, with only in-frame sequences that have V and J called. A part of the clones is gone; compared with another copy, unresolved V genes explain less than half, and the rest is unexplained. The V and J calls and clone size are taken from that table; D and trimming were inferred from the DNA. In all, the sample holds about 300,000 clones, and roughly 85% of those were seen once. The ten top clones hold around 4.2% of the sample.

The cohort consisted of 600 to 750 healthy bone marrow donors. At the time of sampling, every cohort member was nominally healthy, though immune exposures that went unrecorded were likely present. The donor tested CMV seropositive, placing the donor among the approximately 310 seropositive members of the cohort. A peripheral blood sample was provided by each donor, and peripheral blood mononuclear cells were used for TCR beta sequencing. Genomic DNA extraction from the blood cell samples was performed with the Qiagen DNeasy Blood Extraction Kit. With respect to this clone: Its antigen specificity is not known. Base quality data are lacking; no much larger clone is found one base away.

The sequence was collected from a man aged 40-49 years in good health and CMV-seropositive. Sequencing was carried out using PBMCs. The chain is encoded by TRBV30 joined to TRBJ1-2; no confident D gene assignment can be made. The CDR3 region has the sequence CAWSVSGRLVGNTF. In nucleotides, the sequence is TGTGCCTGGAGTGTAAGCGGGAGACTCGTGGGGAACACCTTC. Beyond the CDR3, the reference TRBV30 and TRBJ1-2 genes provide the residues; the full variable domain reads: SQTIHQWPATLVQPVGSPLSLECTVEGTSNPNLYWYRQAAGRGLQLLFYSVGIGQISSEVPQNLSASRPQDRQFILSSKKLLLSDSGFYLCAWSVSGRLVGNTFGSGTRLTVV.